These 9 T cell receptor beta chains were all obtained from the same sample, sequenced in a study of OX40 agonist ivuxolimab in advanced cancers. TCRdb's copy holds only in-frame clones and misses some; the assay was immunoSEQ multiplex PCR. The sample lists about 34,000 clones, around 90% occurring once. The source material was CD4+ or CD8+ T cells sorted from blood, sampled in a trial of the OX40 agonist ivuxolimab. All receptors come from an adult with an advanced solid tumor such as melanoma, head and neck, liver or kidney cancer.

This clone was recorded only once. The chain carries TRBV27 and TRBJ2-1; weak D call: TRBD2 (6 bases). This CDR3 is built from 14 residues. Germline V gene sequence: CDR1 MNHEY, CDR2 SMNVEV (reference sequence). Trimming left V 3 bases short and J 3 bases short, with 9 bases between. The CDR3 region has the DNA TGTGCCAGCAGTTTTCGCGGGGACTACAATGAGCAGTTCTTC. Its translation: CASSFRGDYNEQFF.

The rearrangement uses TRBV5-6 and TRBJ2-5; no definite D call. CDR3 length: 13 amino acids. CDR1 is SGHDT and CDR2 is YYEEEE in the germline V gene. The V end lost 4 bases, the J end lost 0 bases, and 7 bases lay between the germline ends. The DNA of the CDR3 is TGTGCCAGCAGCAACTATAACCAAGAGACCCAGTACTTC. Its translation is CASSNYNQETQYF.

The V call is TRBV6-6, the J call TRBJ1-4; D call uncertain. CDR3 length equals 12 residues. Trimming cost V 0 bases and J 8 bases, with 4 bases left between them. Germline V gene sequence: CDR1 MNHNY, CDR2 SVGAGI (reference sequence). For the CDR3, the DNA is TGTGCCAGCAGTTACTCGGAAGAAAAACTGTTTTTT. Its protein product is CASSYSEEKLFF.

This chain links TRBV4-2 with TRBJ1-3; tentative D call: TRBD1 (5 bases). Germline values: CDR1 LGHNA, CDR2 YNFKEQ. Trimming took 1 base from V and 4 from J, leaving 17 bases between them. This CDR3 has 17 residues. The chain's CDR3 is CASSQVGPQGGGNTIYF. The CDR3 region has the DNA TGTGCCAGCAGCCAAGTTGGACCCCAGGGAGGCGGAAACACCATATATTTT.

This rearrangement joins TRBV4-2 to TRBJ1-3; the match to TRBD1 covers 8 bases. V gave up 4 bases and J gave up 3 bases; unmatched junction bases: 8. This CDR3 has 16 residues. Germline CDR1 and CDR2: LGHNA and YNFKEQ. Written as DNA, the CDR3 is TGTGCCAGCAGCCCGGCCGACAGGGGATATGGAAACACCATATATTTT. It translates to CASSPADRGYGNTIYF.

V is TRBV7-2 and J is TRBJ2-3; 7 positions agree with TRBD1. Germline lookup yields CDR1 SGHTA and CDR2 FQGNSA. This CDR3 contains 16 residues. Trimming took 5 bases from V and 5 from J; bases not matched to a gene: 13. The CDR3 sequence: CASSPHLTGAEDTQYF. CDR3 sequence (DNA): TGTGCCAGCAGCCCTCATTTAACAGGGGCGGAAGATACGCAGTATTTT.

This chain links TRBV5-6 with TRBJ2-2; D gene ambiguous. The germline V and J ends were trimmed by 3 bases and 2 bases, with 2 bases remaining between them. The CDR3 loop spans 12 amino acids. In germline, CDR1 is SGHDT, CDR2 YYEEEE. The CDR3 sequence: CASSYNTGELFF. CDR3 DNA: TGTGCCAGCAGCTACAACACCGGGGAGCTGTTTTTT.

V gene TRBV19 combines with J gene TRBJ1-4; D might be TRBD1 (5 bases). Germline values: CDR1 LNHDA, CDR2 SQIVND (reference sequence). The germline V and J ends were trimmed by 5 bases and 7 bases, with 17 bases remaining between them. There are 15 residues in the CDR3. Here the CDR3 DNA reads TGTGCCAGTAGTTCAACGGGACTGGGCTTTGAAAAACTGTTTTTT. This sequence encodes CASSSTGLGFEKLFF.

The chain employs TRBV6-5 and TRBJ1-2; the D is unclear. Per the germline V gene, CDR1 is MNHEY and CDR2 is SVGAGI. This CDR3 is built from 13 residues. V was clipped by 0 bases and J by 6 bases, with 8 bases between them. The DNA for the CDR3 is TGTGCCAGCAGTTACTCACCCGGAGATGGCTACACCTTC. Translated: CASSYSPGDGYTF.